What follows are 17 T cell receptor beta chains derived from one specimen sequenced in a study of shared clonotypes between healthy human individuals (dated by TCRdb to 2020 to 2021). Receptor amplification or capture employed the immunoSEQ multiplex PCR assay. The source is immuneACCESS, and TCRdb retained only in-frame sequences with V and J called. Part of the clones is not carried over; for the studies checked, unresolved V genes explain less than half of this, and the remainder is unexplained. The sample table lists roughly 2,500,000 clones, roughly 93% of them with a count of one. Jointly, the top ten make up 0.36% of the sample. What was sequenced was naive CD4+ T cells from PBMCs. Taken with the paper, the label for cell subset or site translates to: CD45RA+ positively selected. The receptors derive from a man aged 18-30 years in good health. Some clones in this sample may be carry-over from other donors' samples.

This clone was seen a single time. CDR3 region: CASSPTTGAKNIQYF. The CDR3 coding sequence is TGTGCCAGCAGTCCGACGACCGGAGCCAAAAACATTCAGTACTTC. The chain has TRBV28 and TRBJ2-4; D gene unclear. Trimming cost V 5 bases and J 0 bases, with 11 bases left between them. Germline V gives CDR1 MDHEN, CDR2 SYDVKM. The CDR3 length is 15 residues.

A remark on this clone: Other DNA sequences within the sample encode an identical CDR3. This rearrangement joins TRBV5-1 to TRBJ2-2, with TRBD1 identical over 10 bases. CDR1 and CDR2 (germline): SGHRS, YFSETQ. The V segment lost 4 bases and the J segment 3 bases; nucleotides outside the gene matches: 3. The CDR3 has 15 residues. CDR3 coding DNA: TGCGCCAGCAGCCTCGGGACAGGGGACACCGGGGAGCTGTTTTTT. Amino acids: CASSLGTGDTGELFF.

The chain links TRBV5-6 to TRBJ2-5; D is perhaps TRBD1 or TRBD2 (5 bases each). The CDR3 extends over 14 amino acids. V gave up 3 bases and J gave up 5 bases, with 14 bases separating them. Germline CDR1 is SGHDT and CDR2 is YYEEEE. CDR3 sequence reads: CASSSGAWGETQYF. As DNA, the CDR3 is TGTGCCAGCAGCTCCGGGGCCTGGGGGGAGACCCAGTACTTC.

This chain links TRBV4-3 with TRBJ2-5; D uncertain. CDR3 length: 13 residues. Trimming shortened V by 1 base and J by 2 bases, and 5 bases separated the two germline ends. Germline V gene lookup returns CDR1 LGHNA and CDR2 YSLEER. The DNA of the CDR3 is TGCGCCAGCAGCCAAGGGTGGCAAGAGACCCAGTACTTC. Protein product: CASSQGWQETQYF.

The V gene is TRBV6-5, the J gene TRBJ2-7, with TRBD1 matching 7 bases. The junction had 5 bases not matched to a gene; V was cut back by 0 bases and J by 6 bases. Germline CDR1 reads MNHEY; CDR2 reads SVGAGI. This CDR3 comprises 14 residues. The CDR3 DNA sequence: TGTGCCAGCAGTTACTCGACAGGGACCGGCGAGCAGTACTTC. Encoded protein: CASSYSTGTGEQYF.

The J gene is TRBJ2-2, the V gene TRBV27; TRBD1 matches at 9 bases. Germline assignment: CDR1 MNHEY and CDR2 SMNVEV (reference sequence). V lost 6 bases and J lost 7; bases outside the gene matches: 9. CDR3 size: 15 residues. The CDR3 DNA sequence: TGTGCCAGCAGACCGACAGGGGGAATCGGCGGGGAGCTGTTTTTT. Translation: CASRPTGGIGGELFF.

This clone was counted once. The J gene is TRBJ2-2, the V gene TRBV18, with D perhaps TRBD1 (5 bases). CDR1 is KGHSH and CDR2 is LQKENI in the germline V gene. The CDR3 length is 14 residues. Trimming took off 2 bases at V and 4 bases at J, with 8 bases between the two ends. The CDR3 DNA is TGTGCCAGCTCACCATGGGGCAGCACCGGGGAGCTGTTTTTT. This encodes CASSPWGSTGELFF.

Comments on this clone: Distinct nucleotide sequences in the sample also encode this CDR3. The rearrangement joins TRBV7-3 to TRBJ2-7, with D perhaps matching TRBD2 (6 bases). CDR3 size: 14 residues. Trimming pared 5 bases from V and 0 bases from J, leaving 11 bases between. Germline lookup yields CDR1 SGHTA and CDR2 FQGTGA. CDR3 region: CASSPTGSSYEQYF. The CDR3 DNA reads TGTGCCAGCAGCCCCACCGGGAGCTCCTACGAGCAGTACTTC. Variable domain in full (rest from reference TRBV7-3 and TRBJ2-7): GAGVSQTPSNKVTEKGKYVELRCDPISGHTALYWYRQSLGQGPEFLIYFQGTGAADDSGLPNDRFFAVRPEGSVSTLKIQRTERGDSAVYLCASSPTGSSYEQYFGPGTRLTVT.

The chain recombines TRBV10-1 with TRBJ2-3; 11 positions agree with TRBD2. There are 18 residues in the CDR3. Germline loops: CDR1 WNHNN, CDR2 SYGVQD (reference sequence). J lost 4 bases, V lost 0 bases, and 9 bases had no gene match. The CDR3 sequence: CASSESSLAGGSADTQYF. The CDR3 region has the DNA TGCGCCAGCAGTGAGTCGAGTCTAGCGGGAGGTAGCGCAGATACGCAGTATTTT.

With regard to this clone: Within the sample, other DNA sequences also encode this same CDR3. The chain has TRBV5-1 and TRBJ1-1; D remains ambiguous. This CDR3 is 13 amino acids long. V shed 2 bases and J shed 1 base, with 6 bases lying between them. CDR1 is SGHRS and CDR2 is YFSETQ in the germline V gene. The CDR3 sequence: CASSLLQNTEAFF. For the CDR3, the DNA is TGCGCCAGCAGCTTACTACAGAACACTGAAGCTTTCTTT.

The CDR3 sequence is CASSSSNRTDTQYF. Here the CDR3 DNA reads TGTGCCAGCAGTTCCTCAAACCGCACAGATACGCAGTATTTT. The chain links TRBV27 to TRBJ2-3; D not resolved. CDR3 length: 14 residues. V was shortened by 4 bases and J by 1 base, with 9 bases between the two germline ends. The germline CDR1 and CDR2 sequences are MNHEY and SMNVEV (reference sequence).

The J gene is TRBJ2-1, the V gene TRBV27; the match to TRBD2 covers 11 bases. V lost 5 bases, J lost 6 bases, and 9 bases stayed unmatched. The CDR3 sequence is 16 residues long. Per germline, CDR1 MNHEY and CDR2 SMNVEV (reference sequence). The CDR3 DNA sequence: TGTGCCAGCAGTCGGCTAGCGGGAGGCGGAGGCAATGAGCAGTTCTTC. Protein sequence: CASSRLAGGGGNEQFF.

The chain uses TRBV5-1 and TRBJ2-5; TRBD2 aligns across 12 bases. V lost 1 base to trimming and J lost 5 bases; unmatched junction nucleotides: 6. CDR1 is SGHRS, CDR2 YFSETQ, per germline. The CDR3 has 16 amino acids. In DNA form, the CDR3 reads TGCGCCAGCAGCTTGCGACTAGCGGGAGCGGCTGAGACCCAGTACTTC. This codes for CASSLRLAGAAETQYF. The full variable domain, rest sourced from reference TRBV5-1 and TRBJ2-5, is KAGVTQTPRYLIKTRGQQVTLSCSPISGHRSVSWYQQTPGQGLQFLFEYFSETQRNKGNFPGRFSGRQFSNSRSEMNVSTLELGDSALYLCASSLRLAGAAETQYFGPGTRLLVL.

This clone is a singleton in its sample. The V and J genes are TRBV14 and TRBJ2-7; D is perhaps TRBD1 or TRBD2 (5 bases each). The V end was cut by 3 bases, the J end by 0 bases, with 12 bases between. The CDR3 has 15 amino acids. Germline V gene sequence: CDR1 SGHDN, CDR2 FVKESK. In DNA form, the CDR3 reads TGTGCCAGCAGCCACGGGGCAGGAGTCTCCTACGAGCAGTACTTC. Encoded protein: CASSHGAGVSYEQYF.

The rearrangement joins TRBV10-3 to TRBJ1-3, with D hard to call. CDR3 length: 15 residues. V was shortened by 7 bases and J by 0 bases, with 13 bases between the two germline ends. Germline V gene lookup returns CDR1 ENHRY and CDR2 SYGVKD. The CDR3 spells CAITPETYSGNTIYF. CDR3 DNA: TGTGCCATCACCCCCGAGACTTACTCTGGAAACACCATATATTTT.

In the case of this clone: The identical CDR3 is also encoded by other nucleotide sequences in the sample. V is TRBV29-1 and J is TRBJ1-2, with 10 bases matching TRBD1. Germline lookup yields CDR1 SQVTM and CDR2 ANQGSEA. The V segment lost 6 bases and the J segment 4 bases; nucleotides outside the gene matches: 2. The CDR3 has 12 amino acids. The CDR3 sequence: CSVRTGGYGYTF. The CDR3 DNA is TGCAGCGTAAGGACAGGGGGCTATGGCTACACCTTC.

Worth noting for this clone: The sample holds other DNA sequences that translate to the same CDR3. This rearrangement joins TRBV5-1 to TRBJ1-1, with a possible D match to TRBD1 (5 bases). This CDR3 comprises 14 residues. Trimming pared 4 bases from V and 1 base from J, leaving 11 bases between. Germline lookup yields CDR1 SGHRS and CDR2 YFSETQ. The CDR3: CASSDGTANTEAFF. The DNA of the CDR3 is TGCGCCAGCAGCGACGGGACGGCGAACACTGAAGCTTTCTTT.